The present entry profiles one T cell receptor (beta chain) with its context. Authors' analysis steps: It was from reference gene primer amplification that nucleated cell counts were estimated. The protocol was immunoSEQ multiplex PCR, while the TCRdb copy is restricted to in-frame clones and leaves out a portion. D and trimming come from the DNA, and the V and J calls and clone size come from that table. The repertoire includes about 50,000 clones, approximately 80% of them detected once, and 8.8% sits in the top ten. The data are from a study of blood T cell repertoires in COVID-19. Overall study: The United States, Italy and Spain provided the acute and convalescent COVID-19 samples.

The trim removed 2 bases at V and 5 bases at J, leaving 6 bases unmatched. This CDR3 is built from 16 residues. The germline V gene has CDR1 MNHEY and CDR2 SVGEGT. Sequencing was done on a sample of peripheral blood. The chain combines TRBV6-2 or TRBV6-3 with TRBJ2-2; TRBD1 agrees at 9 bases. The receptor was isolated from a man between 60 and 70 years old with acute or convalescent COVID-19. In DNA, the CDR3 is TGTGCCAGCAGTTACCCCTACAGGGGGCGGACCGGGGAGCTGTTTTTT. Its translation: CASSYPYRGRTGELFF.